Listed below are T cell receptor beta chains from one sample, sequenced in a study of T cell repertoires in cytomegalovirus infection. These receptors' targets are unknown. Each CDR3 protein is one row after TCRdb ran MiXCR on the reads. Of around 750,000 distinct CDR3 sequences detected, around a third appear once; the ten largest clones hold around 12%. The sequencing used cultured CD8+ T cells from PBMCs, collected from culture after CMV antigen stimulation. These receptors were taken from a human donor in good health (CMV status not recorded). Some clones in this sample may be carry-over from other donors' samples. Each CDR3 is given with its conserved first and last residue. The order of the fields is CDR3 protein, J gene, V gene.

CDR3 protein: CSASRGSYEQYF
J gene: TRBJ2-7
V gene: TRBV20-1

CDR3 protein: CASSLRRKRNEQFF
J gene: TRBJ2-1
V gene: TRBV6-2/TRBV6-3

CDR3 protein: CASSGVTGRIYGYTF
J gene: TRBJ1-2
V gene: TRBV28

CDR3 protein: CASSPRDRGEEKLFF
J gene: TRBJ1-4
V gene: TRBV7-8

CDR3 protein: CASSEATGGGPRTQYF
J gene: TRBJ2-5
V gene: TRBV6-1

CDR3 protein: CASSMGSGGEQFF
J gene: TRBJ2-1
V gene: TRBV19

CDR3 protein: CASSQEGDEAFF
J gene: TRBJ1-1
V gene: TRBV4-1

CDR3 protein: CASSLGVWREETQYF
J gene: TRBJ2-5
V gene: TRBV7-6

CDR3 protein: CANSPDGRNTEAFF
J gene: TRBJ1-1
V gene: TRBV7-3

CDR3 protein: CASSFSTGALNTEAFF
J gene: TRBJ1-1
V gene: TRBV5-5

CDR3 protein: CASSDPYRGGYNEQFF
J gene: TRBJ2-1
V gene: TRBV2

CDR3 protein: CASSFGGGVVNEQFF
J gene: TRBJ2-1
V gene: TRBV7-2

CDR3 protein: CASSQREVSSYNEQFF
J gene: TRBJ2-1
V gene: TRBV4-1

CDR3 protein: CASSITRDSQNEKLFF
J gene: TRBJ1-4
V gene: TRBV19

CDR3 protein: CATSRDLGTGNTIYF
J gene: TRBJ1-3
V gene: TRBV15

CDR3 protein: CASSPIRRTGTDTQYF
J gene: TRBJ2-3
V gene: TRBV7-4

CDR3 protein: CASSSGLRPGEQYF
J gene: TRBJ2-7
V gene: TRBV13

CDR3 protein: CASKDTDSNQPQHF
J gene: TRBJ1-5
V gene: TRBV6-2/TRBV6-3

CDR3 protein: CAIRGHDYGYTF
J gene: TRBJ1-2
V gene: TRBV10-3

CDR3 protein: CASSQTGGIYGYTF
J gene: TRBJ1-2
V gene: TRBV4-1

CDR3 protein: CASSVLAGGKDTQYF
J gene: TRBJ2-3
V gene: TRBV19

CDR3 protein: CASRPGRFNQPQHF
J gene: TRBJ1-5
V gene: TRBV19

CDR3 protein: CASSSGQETEAFF
J gene: TRBJ1-1
V gene: TRBV3-1

CDR3 protein: CASSYSSLAGGETQYF
J gene: TRBJ2-5
V gene: TRBV6-8

CDR3 protein: CATSDRLASTDTQYF
J gene: TRBJ2-3
V gene: TRBV24-1

CDR3 protein: CASSQGWGEDTQYF
J gene: TRBJ2-3
V gene: TRBV4-1

CDR3 protein: CASSISRRSREGGYTF
J gene: TRBJ1-2
V gene: TRBV19

CDR3 protein: CASSPWGDRDRAKRSYGYTF
J gene: TRBJ1-2
V gene: TRBV4-1

CDR3 protein: CATSRAKQLGYPYGYTF
J gene: TRBJ1-2
V gene: TRBV15

CDR3 protein: CASRSDELAGSYEQYF
J gene: TRBJ2-7
V gene: TRBV7-8

CDR3 protein: CASSWGGQFNEQFF
J gene: TRBJ2-1
V gene: TRBV19

CDR3 protein: CASSQDRRPPGGYTF
J gene: TRBJ1-2
V gene: TRBV14

CDR3 protein: CANSGTSAAYEQYF
J gene: TRBJ2-7
V gene: TRBV2

CDR3 protein: CASSQEGGAGNTIYF
J gene: TRBJ1-3
V gene: TRBV7-8

CDR3 protein: CASSLLGQGAEQFF
J gene: TRBJ2-1
V gene: TRBV27

CDR3 protein: CATRVPGGSQPQHF
J gene: TRBJ1-5
V gene: TRBV6-2/TRBV6-3

CDR3 protein: CASSLGGSSLYEQFF
J gene: TRBJ2-1
V gene: TRBV7-6